The 10 T cell receptor beta chains below come from one sample, sequenced in a study of blood T cell repertoires in COVID-19. Clones were read by immunoSEQ multiplex PCR, and TCRdb kept only the in-frame ones, dropping some. The table lists around 30,000 clones, 60% to 85% of them singletons. Specimen: peripheral blood. These receptors were taken from a woman in her seventies with active or convalescent COVID-19.

The gene calls are TRBV28 and TRBJ1-1; 7 nucleotides line up with TRBD1. The germline V gene encodes CDR1 MDHEN and CDR2 SYDVKM. This CDR3 is 12 amino acids long. Unmatched junction bases numbered 2, after V lost 4 bases and J lost 6 bases. The CDR3 sequence is CASSSQGPEAFF. The CDR3 DNA reads TGTGCCAGCAGTTCACAGGGGCCTGAAGCTTTCTTT. Looking up the rest from reference TRBV28 and TRBJ1-1 gives the full variable domain: DVKVTQSSRYLVKRTGEKVFLECVQDMDHENMFWYRQDPGLGLRLIYFSYDVKMKEKGDIPEGYSVSREKKERFSLILESASTNQTSMYLCASSSQGPEAFFGQGTRLTVV.

CDR3 bases: TGTGCCAGCTCACCACCGGTAGCCTACGAGCAGTACTTC. Translation: CASSPPVAYEQYF. The chain couples TRBV18 to TRBJ2-7; unclear D gene. The CDR3 sequence is 13 residues long. Germline lookup yields CDR1 KGHSH and CDR2 LQKENI. The V gene lost 0 bases and the J gene lost 2 bases, with 5 bases spanning the gap.

The chain is built from TRBV25-1 and TRBJ2-2, with a weak D call TRBD2 (5 bases). Germline-derived CDR1 and CDR2 are MGHDK and SYGVNS. This CDR3 comprises 16 residues. Trimming removed 3 bases at V and 5 bases at J, with 16 bases between. CDR3 coding DNA: TGTGCCAGCAGTGAGGAAAGCCGGTCGGGGACCGGGGAGCTGTTTTTT. This codes for CASSEESRSGTGELFF. Drawing the rest from reference TRBV25-1 and TRBJ2-2, the complete variable domain is EADIYQTPRYLVIGTGKKITLECSQTMGHDKMYWYQQDPGMELHLIHYSYGVNSTEKGDLSSESTVSRIRTEHFPLTLESARPSHTSQYLCASSEESRSGTGELFFGEGSRLTVL.

The rearrangement links TRBV6-1 to TRBJ1-2; weak D call: TRBD1 (6 bases). Per the germline V gene, CDR1 is MNHNS and CDR2 is SASEGT. CDR3 length: 16 residues. Trimming pared 2 bases from V and 1 base from J, leaving 14 bases between. CDR3 amino acids: CASSEPRGGLNYGYTF. DNA for the CDR3: TGTGCCAGCAGTGAACCCCGGGGGGGCCTTAACTATGGCTACACCTTC.

The DNA of the CDR3 is TGTGCCAGCAGCTTTAACAGGGGAAGAGGCGGCTACACCTTC. Translation: CASSFNRGRGGYTF. The chain combines TRBV5-6 with TRBJ1-2; 7 nucleotides line up with TRBD1. CDR1 and CDR2 (germline): SGHDT, YYEEEE. This CDR3 region has 14 residues. Unmatched junction bases numbered 9, after V lost 2 bases and J lost 8 bases.

The chain uses TRBV4-3 and TRBJ1-1; weak D call: TRBD1 (6 bases). Germline V gene sequence: CDR1 LGHNA, CDR2 YSLEER. With 1 base removed from V and 4 bases from J, the gap between germline ends came to 22 bases. The CDR3 consists of 18 residues. The CDR3 reads CASSQVSQGRSKRTEAFF. CDR3 DNA sequence: TGCGCCAGCAGCCAAGTATCACAGGGCCGAAGTAAGCGCACTGAAGCTTTCTTT.

This clone came up once. The chain combines TRBV5-8 with TRBJ2-1; TRBD2 aligns across 10 bases. The germline CDR1 and CDR2 sequences are SGHTS and YDEGEE. V lost 0 bases, J lost 0 bases, and 6 bases stayed unmatched. The length of the CDR3 is 18 residues. The CDR3 sequence: CASSLELAGATSYNEQFF. The DNA for the CDR3 is TGTGCCAGCAGCTTGGAGCTAGCGGGGGCCACCTCCTACAATGAGCAGTTCTTC.

This clone has a handful of counts. The chain is built from TRBV27 and TRBJ2-5; TRBD1 aligns across 9 bases. From germline, CDR1 is MNHEY and CDR2 SMNVEV (reference sequence). V shed 3 bases, J shed 7 bases, and the junction held 6 bases outside the gene matches. The CDR3 totals 14 residues. CDR3 sequence reads: CASSFPGQGGTQYF. The CDR3 nucleotides read TGTGCCAGCAGTTTCCCGGGACAGGGAGGGACCCAGTACTTC.

This clone was detected only once. V gene TRBV9 combines with J gene TRBJ1-2, with 7 bases that match TRBD1. The V segment lost 4 bases and the J segment 8 bases; nucleotides outside the gene matches: 8. Germline CDR1 SGDLS, CDR2 YYNGEE. CDR3 length: 13 residues. The CDR3 spells CASSPFYRGGYTF. CDR3 DNA: TGTGCCAGCAGCCCATTTTACAGGGGCGGCTACACCTTC.

The sample holds a few counts of this clone. V and J are TRBV11-2 and TRBJ1-1, with unresolved D. The CDR3 extends over 13 amino acids. V was pared by 0 bases and J by 4 bases, with 6 bases between. CDR1 SGHAT and CDR2 FQNNGV come from the germline V gene. The CDR3 DNA follows: TGTGCCAGCAGCTTAGATTTCGGCACTGAAGCTTTCTTT. Protein: CASSLDFGTEAFF.